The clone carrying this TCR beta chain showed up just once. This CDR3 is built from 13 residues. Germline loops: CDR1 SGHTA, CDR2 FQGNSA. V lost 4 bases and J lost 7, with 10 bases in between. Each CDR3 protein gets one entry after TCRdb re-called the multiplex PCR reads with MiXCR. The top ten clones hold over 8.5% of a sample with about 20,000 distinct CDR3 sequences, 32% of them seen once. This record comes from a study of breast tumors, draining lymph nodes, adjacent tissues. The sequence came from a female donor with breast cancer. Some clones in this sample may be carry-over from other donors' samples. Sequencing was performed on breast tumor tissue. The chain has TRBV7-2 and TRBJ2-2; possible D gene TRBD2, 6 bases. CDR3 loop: CASSSLGLGELFF. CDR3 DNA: TGTGCCAGCAGCTCCCTGGGACTCGGGGAGCTGTTTTTT.